This T cell receptor (beta chain) was identified during a study of shared clonotypes between healthy human individuals. Overall study: The people who gave samples were two women and three men aged 18 to 49.

Without sorting, samples used 85 million to 95 million PBMCs for genomic DNA. The authors' processing: In the immunoSEQ data, sequences were junction-only and lacked quality scores, so filtering differed. Some clones are missing from TCRdb's copy, which holds only in-frame ones; the method was immunoSEQ multiplex PCR. Clonal size and the V and J genes are those of that table, whereas D and trimming came from the DNA. Here the sample spans some 470,000 clones, around 80% being singletons. The CDR3 totals 16 residues. CDR1 and CDR2 (germline): SGHAT, FQNNGV. The V and J ends lost 4 bases and 9 bases, in that order; junction bases with no gene match: 7.

The sequence came from a woman aged 40 to 50 in good health. Some clones in this sample may be carry-over from other donors' samples. The V call is TRBV11-2, the J call TRBJ2-1; 15 nucleotides match TRBD2. Sequencing used PBMCs. The CDR3 DNA reads as TGTGCCAGCAGCTCCCGGACTAGCGGGAGGGGGTTTGAGCAGTTCTTC. It encodes CASSSRTSGRGFEQFF. Based on the CDR3 plus reference TRBV11-2 and TRBJ2-1, the full variable domain is EAGVAQSPRYKIIEKRQSVAFWCNPISGHATLYWYQQILGQGPKLLIQFQNNGVVDDSQLPKDRFSAERLKGVDSTLKIQPAKLEDSAVYLCASSSRTSGRGFEQFFGPGTRLTVL.